Presented here are 15 T cell receptor beta chains from one specimen sequenced in a study of beta chain features in type 1 diabetes (dated by TCRdb to 2017 to 2018). Libraries were built with the immunoSEQ multiplex PCR assay. All of the isolated RNA was reverse transcribed with the High Capacity cDNA Reverse Transcription Kit, so expressed TCRB transcripts were sequenced. TCRdb holds this immuneACCESS table with in-frame rearrangements only. Some clones are missing; in checked studies, unresolved V genes explain under half, and the rest has no known cause. In all, the sample holds about 180,000 clones, and about an eighth of those were seen once. The ten largest clones add up to about 0.59% of the sample. Sequencing was carried out using central memory CD4+ T cells from blood. The receptors derive from a young woman in good health.

There are many counts of this clone. The genes are TRBV18 and TRBJ1-2; a weak D match, TRBD1 (6 bases). There are 14 residues in the CDR3. Germline CDR1 is KGHSH and CDR2 is LQKENI. V dropped 3 bases and J dropped 5 bases, with 13 bases sitting between them. CDR3 sequence: CASSPGGQIYGYTF. As DNA, the CDR3 is TGTGCCAGCTCACCCGGCGGACAGATATATGGCTACACCTTC. Variable domain in full (rest from reference TRBV18 and TRBJ1-2): NAGVMQNPRHLVRRRGQEARLRCSPMKGHSHVYWYRQLPEEGLKFMVYLQKENIIDESGMPKERFSAEFPKEGPSILRIQQVVRGDSAAYFCASSPGGQIYGYTFGSGTRLTVV.

This clone showed up just a few times. The chain is built from TRBV5-1 and TRBJ2-1; 8 bases align to TRBD2. J was trimmed by 4 bases and V by 4 bases; bases with no gene match: 4. Germline lookup yields CDR1 SGHRS and CDR2 YFSETQ. The CDR3 sequence is 14 residues long. This chain's CDR3 is CASSRLASYNEQFF. CDR3 coding DNA: TGCGCCAGCAGCCGACTAGCGTCGTACAATGAGCAGTTCTTC.

The gene calls are TRBV28 and TRBJ2-7, with D hard to call. The germline V and J ends were trimmed by 3 bases and 5 bases, with 8 bases remaining between them. This CDR3 has 12 amino acids. CDR1 and CDR2 from the germline V gene are MDHEN and SYDVKM. The CDR3 sequence is CASSLMGNEQYF. CDR3 bases: TGTGCCAGCAGTTTGATGGGCAACGAGCAGTACTTC.

This clone was counted once. J is TRBJ2-1 and V is TRBV5-1, with 10 bases lining up with TRBD1. The CDR3 contains 15 residues. Germline assignment: CDR1 SGHRS and CDR2 YFSETQ. V trimming: 4 bases; J trimming: 4 bases; junction bases outside the gene matches: 5. This CDR3 reads CASSPGQGVYNEQFF. CDR3 coding DNA: TGCGCCAGCAGCCCCGGACAGGGGGTTTACAATGAGCAGTTCTTC.

The chain couples TRBV27 to TRBJ2-6; the match to TRBD2 covers 8 bases. J lost 3 bases, V lost 6 bases, and 7 bases had no gene match. Germline CDR1 is MNHEY and CDR2 is SMNVEV (reference sequence). The CDR3 consists of 16 residues. The CDR3 sequence: CASSAPGGGGANVLTF. CDR3 nucleotide sequence: TGTGCCAGCAGCGCCCCGGGGGGGGGTGGGGCCAACGTCCTGACTTTC.

CDR3 sequence (DNA): TGTGCCAGCAGCCCTACTGGCGGCAAGCAGTTCTTC. Encoded protein: CASSPTGGKQFF. The genes are TRBV4-2 and TRBJ2-1; no definite D call. This CDR3 region has 12 residues. Trimming took off 4 bases at V and 11 bases at J, with 12 bases between the two ends. Germline V gene data show CDR1 as LGHNA and CDR2 as YNFKEQ.

CDR3 loop: CASSVGLGGMGETQYF. CDR3 sequence (DNA): TGTGCCAGCAGCGTAGGGCTCGGGGGGATGGGAGAGACCCAGTACTTC. The chain joins TRBV9 to TRBJ2-5; 7 bases fit TRBD2. The CDR3 extends over 16 amino acids. After removal of 0 bases from V and 4 bases from J, the junction contained 9 bases not matched to a gene. Germline V gene lookup returns CDR1 SGDLS and CDR2 YYNGEE.

The sample holds a few counts of this clone. This chain joins TRBV21-1 and TRBJ1-4; TRBD1 reflects the table's D call only, with no check against the DNA. TRBV21-1 represents a pseudogene. The CDR3 sequence is 13 residues long. DNA for the CDR3: TGTGCCAGCAGCAATGACAGGGAAGAAAAACTGTTTTTT. Protein product: CASSNDREEKLFF.

The chain joins TRBV7-2 to TRBJ2-7, with D maybe TRBD1 (6 bases). Germline V gives CDR1 SGHTA, CDR2 FQGNSA. The CDR3 contains 14 residues. V was trimmed by 1 base and J by 6 bases, leaving 13 bases between them. Written as DNA, the CDR3 is TGTGCCAGCAGCTTAGTCTCTTTAGGGGGCGAGCAGTACTTC. It encodes CASSLVSLGGEQYF.

This clone has more than one count but fewer than ten. The genes are TRBV14 and TRBJ2-3; 11 bases are shared with TRBD2. After removal of 2 bases from V and 4 bases from J, the junction contained 2 bases not matched to a gene. Germline values: CDR1 SGHDN, CDR2 FVKESK. The CDR3 covers 15 residues. The CDR3 reads CASSQRLAGPDTQYF. The CDR3 DNA reads as TGTGCCAGCAGCCAACGACTAGCGGGACCAGATACGCAGTATTTT.

A few counts support this clone. This CDR3 reads CASSQGLTQGHEQYF. The CDR3 bases are TGCGCCAGCAGCCAAGGGCTTACACAGGGTCACGAGCAGTACTTC. This chain links TRBV4-1 with TRBJ2-7; maybe TRBD1 (6 bases). The CDR3 runs to 15 residues. Germline CDR1 is MGHRA and CDR2 is YSYEKL. Trimming cost V 1 base and J 5 bases, with 15 bases left between them.

This CDR3 is CASSPPTVMNTEAFF. The CDR3, as DNA: TGTGCCAGCAGCCCTCCGACAGTCATGAACACTGAAGCTTTCTTT. The chain couples TRBV5-5 to TRBJ1-1, with TRBD1 as a possible D gene (5 bases). This CDR3 is built from 15 residues. Germline V gene sequence: CDR1 SGHKS, CDR2 YYEKEE (reference sequence). The V gene lost 4 bases and the J gene lost 0 bases, with 13 bases spanning the gap.

The V and J genes are TRBV4-1 and TRBJ2-7; 7 nucleotides line up with TRBD2. Per the germline V gene, CDR1 is MGHRA and CDR2 is YSYEKL. The junction had 10 bases not matched to a gene; V was cut back by 1 base and J by 1 base. The length of the CDR3 is 17 residues. The CDR3 DNA follows: TGCGCCAGCAGCCAAGGTCTGCATAGCGGGTCATCCTACGAGCAGTACTTC. It is translated as CASSQGLHSGSSYEQYF.

V usage is TRBV19 and J usage is TRBJ2-7; no clear D. Looked up from germline, CDR1 is LNHDA and CDR2 is SQIVND (reference sequence). CDR3 length: 14 residues. V was cut by 9 bases and J by 2 bases, with 17 bases left in between. The CDR3, as DNA: TGTGCCAGCGCTTACTCTCGGGTTACCTACGAGCAGTACTTC. Protein sequence: CASAYSRVTYEQYF.

The chain couples TRBV7-3 to TRBJ2-7, with a possible D match to TRBD2 (5 bases). There are 15 residues in the CDR3. From germline, CDR1 is SGHTA and CDR2 FQGTGA. Trimming pared 6 bases from V and 5 bases from J, leaving 20 bases between. CDR3 in amino acids: CASRPPGLAGNEQYF. For the CDR3, the DNA is TGTGCCAGCAGACCCCCCGGGCTAGCTGGGAACGAGCAGTACTTC. Based on the CDR3 plus reference TRBV7-3 and TRBJ2-7, the full variable domain is GAGVSQTPSNKVTEKGKYVELRCDPISGHTALYWYRQSLGQGPEFLIYFQGTGAADDSGLPNDRFFAVRPEGSVSTLKIQRTERGDSAVYLCASRPPGLAGNEQYFGPGTRLTVT.